These 11 T cell receptor beta chains share one sample of origin, sequenced in a study of shared clonotypes between healthy human individuals. Naive CD8 populations comprised CD45RO-negative cells positively selected for CCR7, excluding terminally differentiated effector memory CD45RA+ cells. Only in-frame clones appear in the TCRdb table, and some are missing; sequencing was by immunoSEQ multiplex PCR. The top ten hold about 24% of the sample, which has approximately 720,000 clones, roughly 94% seen once. Sample: naive CD8+ T cells sorted from blood. The receptors were gathered from a man aged 30-40 years in good health.

Written as DNA, the CDR3 is TGTGCCAGCTCACCACCCTTTGGTTTGGGGGCCAACGTCCTGACTTTC. Translating gives CASSPPFGLGANVLTF. J is TRBJ2-6 and V is TRBV18; no firm D call. Germline V gene sequence: CDR1 KGHSH, CDR2 LQKENI. Trimming shortened V by 0 bases and J by 4 bases, and 10 bases separated the two germline ends. The CDR3 is 16 amino acids.

This clone was observed a single time. The chain couples TRBV11-2 to TRBJ2-5; D unresolved. V was cut by 8 bases and J by 0 bases, with 10 bases left in between. The germline gives CDR1 SGHAT, CDR2 FQNNGV. The CDR3 runs to 13 residues. CDR3: CASRHQHQETQYF. The DNA of the CDR3 is TGTGCCAGCCGTCATCAACACCAAGAGACCCAGTACTTC.

The V call is TRBV7-9, the J call TRBJ1-1; D uncertain. V was clipped by 7 bases and J by 5 bases, with 11 bases between them. This CDR3 has 12 amino acids. CDR1 and CDR2 (germline): SEHNR, FQNEAQ (reference sequence). DNA of the CDR3: TGTGCCAGCACCATTTCCGGGACTGAAGCTTTCTTT. Translation: CASTISGTEAFF.

The chain carries TRBV2 and TRBJ2-3; 7 nucleotides agree with TRBD2. The CDR3 length is 14 residues. Trimming removed 3 bases from V and 0 bases from J; junction bases left unmatched: 0. Germline assignment: CDR1 SNHLY and CDR2 FYNNEI. This chain's CDR3 is CASSDSGSTDTQYF. For the CDR3, the DNA is TGTGCCAGCAGTGATAGCGGGAGCACAGATACGCAGTATTTT.

This rearrangement joins TRBV7-8 to TRBJ1-5; perhaps TRBD1 as D (6 bases). Germline V gene lookup returns CDR1 SGHVS and CDR2 FQNEAQ. Trimming shortened V by 4 bases and J by 0 bases, and 16 bases separated the two germline ends. The CDR3 length is 17 residues. In nucleotides, the CDR3 is TGTGCCAGCAGCTCGGGACGGACAGTTATTAGCAATCAGCCCCAGCATTTT. Protein sequence: CASSSGRTVISNQPQHF.

The rearrangement uses TRBV4-1 and TRBJ2-3, with 7 positions matching TRBD2. The CDR3 is made up of 14 amino acids. Unmatched junction bases numbered 3, after V lost 4 bases and J lost 2 bases. Germline V gives CDR1 MGHRA, CDR2 YSYEKL. The chain's CDR3 is CASSPRESTDTQYF. CDR3 coding DNA: TGCGCCAGCAGCCCGCGGGAGTCCACAGATACGCAGTATTTT.

V usage is TRBV11-2 and J usage is TRBJ2-3; 7 nucleotides agree with TRBD1. Per germline, CDR1 SGHAT and CDR2 FQNNGV. The trim removed 1 base at V and 4 bases at J, leaving 5 bases unmatched. CDR3 length: 15 amino acids. CDR3 in DNA: TGTGCCAGCAGCTTAGGGGGACAGCTTGCAGATACGCAGTATTTT. As protein: CASSLGGQLADTQYF.

V is TRBV6-5 and J is TRBJ2-7; weak D call: TRBD1 (5 bases). Germline V gives CDR1 MNHEY, CDR2 SVGAGI. The CDR3 is 16 residues long. The V end lost 0 bases, the J end lost 0 bases, and 12 bases lay between the germline ends. The CDR3 nucleotides are TGTGCCAGCAGTTACTCCCCAGGGATCCTCTCCTACGAGCAGTACTTC. This sequence encodes CASSYSPGILSYEQYF.

The chain is built from TRBV27 and TRBJ2-1, with D tentatively TRBD2 (5 bases). CDR1 is MNHEY and CDR2 is SMNVEV in the germline V gene (reference sequence). V was trimmed by 3 bases and J by 4 bases, leaving 10 bases between them. The CDR3 is 14 residues long. CDR3 sequence reads: CASSFLGGYNEQFF. Here the CDR3 DNA reads TGTGCCAGCAGTTTCCTAGGAGGATACAATGAGCAGTTCTTC.

The chain combines TRBV10-3 with TRBJ1-5, with 8 nucleotides matching TRBD1. Trimming took 0 bases from V and 9 from J; bases not matched to a gene: 10. From germline, CDR1 is ENHRY and CDR2 SYGVKD. The CDR3 sequence is 16 residues long. DNA for the CDR3: TGTGCCATCAGTGAGTCGAACAGGGGGTCGATATGGCCCCAGCATTTT. This gives the protein CAISESNRGSIWPQHF.

The rearrangement links TRBV11-2 to TRBJ2-5; 9 nucleotides line up with TRBD2. This CDR3 is built from 17 residues. Germline V gene data show CDR1 as SGHAT and CDR2 as FQNNGV. V lost 7 bases, J lost 1 base, and 13 bases stayed unmatched. CDR3 sequence: CASIQGASGMLQETQYF. The CDR3 nucleotides are TGTGCCAGCATCCAGGGTGCTAGCGGGATGCTCCAAGAGACCCAGTACTTC.